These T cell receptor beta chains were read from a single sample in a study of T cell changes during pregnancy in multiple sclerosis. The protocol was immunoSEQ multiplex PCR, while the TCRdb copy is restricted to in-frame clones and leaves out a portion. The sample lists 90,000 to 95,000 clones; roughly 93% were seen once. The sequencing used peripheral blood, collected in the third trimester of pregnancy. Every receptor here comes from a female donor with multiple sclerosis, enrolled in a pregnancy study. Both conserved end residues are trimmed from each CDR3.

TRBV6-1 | ASSALPGQTYEQY
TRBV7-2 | ASSLHGQFGLGYEQY
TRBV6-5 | ASSYPGFVGGYT
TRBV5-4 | ASSLGSGDRGNEQF
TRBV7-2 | ASRPTGESNQPQH
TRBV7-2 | ASSLAGGNTEAF
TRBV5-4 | ASSRMSGYPIQEQY
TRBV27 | ASSLVPFFTGELF
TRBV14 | ASSQERNRDTGELF
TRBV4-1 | ASSRTSEVDTQY
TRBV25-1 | AHSGWGPNEKLF
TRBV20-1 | SATGLFTQY
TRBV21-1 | ASSGQGGYQPQH
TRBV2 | ASSEEALGGYNEQF
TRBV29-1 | SVTGGYGYT
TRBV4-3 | ASSQVGLTGELF
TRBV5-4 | ASSLGVAGAETQY
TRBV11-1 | ASRRTGGNTGELF
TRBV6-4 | ASSHETSASNEQF
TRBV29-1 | SVGGLGNTEAF
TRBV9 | ASSVVGQAGELF
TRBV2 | ASSGRGQSSPLH
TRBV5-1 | ASNIRGDGELF
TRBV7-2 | ASSLQGNTEAF
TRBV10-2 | AILTQPARGYT
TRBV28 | ASSPYLGPSYEQY
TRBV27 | ASSLRSIGGRVNEQF
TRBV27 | ASSLFSDRVYYEQY
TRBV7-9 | ASEDGLQQY
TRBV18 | ASSFGGTGELF
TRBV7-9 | ASSTRVVEQF
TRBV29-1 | SVSSDSFYGYT
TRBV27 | ASSLRGNQPQH
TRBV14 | ASSRFGLAGVFGELF
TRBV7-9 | ASSYRTGGSSYEQY
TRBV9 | ASSGGEAYEQY
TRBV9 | ASSVEVGGAYEQY
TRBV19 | ASRTGDSNQPQH
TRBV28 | ASGRRAEIYNEQF
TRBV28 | ASRPLAGGGNEQF
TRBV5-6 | ASSGRGQGNYGYT